The next 14 T cell receptor beta chains were all read from a single sample in a study of blood T cells in healthy people across ages. A sample-barcoded 5' primer and a J-beta primer mix were used in a second PCR of roughly 6 to 11 cycles. TCRdb ran MiXCR on the 5' RACE reads and lists one entry per CDR3 protein. The sample shows around 1,800,000 distinct CDR3 sequences, about two fifths of them seen only once. The material sequenced was blood. Receptors were obtained from a human donor in good health.

This clonotype was observed a handful of times. The gene calls are TRBV7-2 and TRBJ1-2; 7 bases line up with TRBD1. Per the germline V gene, CDR1 is SGHTA and CDR2 is FQGNSA. V was clipped by 7 bases and J by 8 bases; unmatched bases: 13. The CDR3 is made up of 14 amino acids. DNA of the CDR3: TGTGCCAGCAATAATATGGAGGGGGCGCGGGGCTACACCTTC. This gives the protein CASNNMEGARGYTF.

This sequence joins TRBV28 and TRBJ2-4; tentatively, D is TRBD1 or TRBD2 (5 bases each). The J call may be mistaken, given a closer DNA end match to TRBJ2-7. The CDR3 covers 12 residues. Germline CDR1 is MDHEN and CDR2 is SYDVKM. Here the CDR3 DNA reads TGTGCCAGCAAAACCTGGGGGTACGAGCAGTACTTC. This gives the protein CASKTWGYEQYF.

The chain has TRBV28 and TRBJ1-2; D uncertain. CDR1 and CDR2 from the germline V gene are MDHEN and SYDVKM. The CDR3 has 13 residues. Trimming shortened V by 3 bases and J by 8 bases, and 13 bases separated the two germline ends. The DNA for the CDR3 is TGTGCCAGCAGTTTCGGTCATTCGGGCGGCTACACCTTC. This codes for CASSFGHSGGYTF.

The chain combines TRBV14 with TRBJ1-2, with D possibly TRBD1 on 6 matching bases. Trimming stripped 2 bases from V and 1 base from J, with 11 bases between. The length of the CDR3 is 15 residues. CDR1 is SGHDN, CDR2 FVKESK, per germline. The DNA for the CDR3 is TGTGCCAGCAGCCAAATAGGACAGCATAACTATGGCTACACCTTC. The encoded protein is CASSQIGQHNYGYTF.

This clonotype showed up just a few times. It may be a read error: a sequence one base away is much more abundant. The chain employs TRBV7-7 and TRBJ2-2; TRBD1 might be the D (6 bases). CDR3 size: 14 residues. Germline V CDR1 and CDR2: SSHAT, FNYEAQ (reference sequence). CDR3 in amino acids: CASSWGQNTGELFF. The CDR3 DNA sequence: TGTGCTAGCAGCTGGGGACAAAACACCGGGGAGCTGTTTTTT.

This clonotype was recorded a few times. The chain has TRBV7-9 and TRBJ2-1; 11 positions match TRBD1. Trimming at V came to 4 bases and at J to 7 bases, leaving 3 bases not matched to a gene. The CDR3 covers 14 residues. Germline V gene sequence: CDR1 SEHNR, CDR2 FQNEAQ (reference sequence). The CDR3 loop is CASSSGDRGNEQFF. The CDR3 nucleotides are TGTGCCAGCAGCTCCGGGGACAGGGGGAATGAGCAGTTCTTC.

This sequence joins TRBV29-1 and TRBJ2-7, with 7 bases that match TRBD1. The J call may be mistaken, given a closer DNA end match to TRBJ2-5. The CDR3 is 13 amino acids. Germline CDR1 and CDR2: SQVTM and ANQGSEA. The CDR3 loop reads CSVERGRRETQYF. The DNA for the CDR3 is TGCAGCGTTGAGAGGGGGCGTCGGGAGACCCAGTACTTC.

The rearrangement joins TRBV20-1 to TRBJ2-1; possible D gene TRBD2, 6 bases. V lost 3 bases, J lost 0 bases, and 12 bases lay in between. Germline CDR1 DFQATT, CDR2 SNEGSKA (reference sequence). This CDR3 has 15 residues. The CDR3 nucleotides read TGCAGTGCTAGGTTAGCGGCACGCTCCTACAATGAGCAGTTCTTC. Translating it yields CSARLAARSYNEQFF.

In its sample, this clonotype was seen a few times. J is TRBJ2-4 and V is TRBV7-2; 9 bases map to TRBD1. The DNA end favors TRBJ2-7, so the J call may be wrong. Germline V gene lookup returns CDR1 SGHTA and CDR2 FQGNSA. The CDR3 spans 18 residues. The CDR3 coding sequence is TGTGCCAGCAGCCACTTAGGGGTTCAGGGACAGGGAAGGAACGAGCAGTACTTC. This gives the protein CASSHLGVQGQGRNEQYF.

The V and J genes are TRBV20-1 and TRBJ2-5; unclear D gene. This CDR3 has 15 amino acids. The germline gives CDR1 DFQATT, CDR2 SNEGSKA (reference sequence). V lost 0 bases and J lost 0, with 11 bases in between. DNA of the CDR3: TGCAGTGCTAGAGACCCCCCGACATACCAAGAGACCCAGTACTTC. It translates to CSARDPPTYQETQYF.

This clonotype was seen many times. The rearrangement uses TRBV5-6 and TRBJ2-3; D unclear. The length of the CDR3 is 14 residues. Per germline, CDR1 SGHDT and CDR2 YYEEEE. V was pared by 5 bases and J by 2 bases, with 12 bases between. The CDR3 loop is CASSPRTYTDTQYF. In nucleotides, the CDR3 is TGTGCCAGCAGTCCTAGGACCTACACAGATACGCAGTATTTT.

The genes are TRBV9 and TRBJ1-6, with D unresolved. This CDR3 has 15 residues. Germline V gene data show CDR1 as SGDLS and CDR2 as YYNGEE. The V gene lost 3 bases and the J gene lost 6 bases, with 13 bases spanning the gap. The CDR3 nucleotides read TGTGCCAGCAGCGAACCGGGCCGTGGTAATTCACCCCTCCACTTT. It encodes CASSEPGRGNSPLHF.

The J gene is TRBJ1-6, the V gene TRBV6-5; TRBD1 matches at 7 bases. V was clipped by 9 bases and J by 7 bases; unmatched bases: 6. The CDR3 is 13 amino acids. Germline-derived CDR1 and CDR2 are MNHEY and SVGAGI. The CDR3 reads CASQVGQNSPLHF. DNA for the CDR3: TGTGCCAGTCAGGTGGGACAGAATTCACCCCTCCACTTT.

V gene TRBV7-2 combines with J gene TRBJ2-7; D is possibly TRBD2 (7 bases). The CDR3 length is 13 residues. Trimming left V 5 bases short and J 11 bases short, with 19 bases between. In germline, CDR1 is SGHTA, CDR2 FQGNSA. CDR3 in amino acids: CASSQQEGGAEYF. The CDR3 nucleotides are TGTGCCAGCAGCCAACAAGAGGGGGGGGCCGAGTACTTC.